The 20 T cell receptor beta chains given below trace back to one sample, sequenced in a study of T cells in Graves' hyperthyroidism and ophthalmopathy. Amplification yielded TCR beta CDR3 regions, with RNA transcripts as the source. HTBI primers were the set used in a first-round RT-PCR of the TCR CDR3. Each CDR3 protein gets one entry after TCRdb re-called the multiplex PCR reads with MiXCR. The table has some 510,000 distinct CDR3 sequences, 20% to 25% seen once. The specimen was blood. The receptors shown here come from a man aged 18 to 35 with Graves' hyperthyroidism.

This clonotype was counted at least ten times. The chain couples TRBV10-3 to TRBJ2-7; D may be TRBD2 (6 bases). CDR3 size: 15 residues. Germline values: CDR1 ENHRY, CDR2 SYGVKD. Between the trimmed V and J ends, which lost 3 bases and 0 bases, there was a span of 12 bases. Written as DNA, the CDR3 is TGTGCCATCAGTGACCTACGCGGGGCCTCCTACGAGCAGTACTTC. Translated: CAISDLRGASYEQYF.

Comment on this clonotype: This clone may be a read error of a much larger clone one base away. The chain employs TRBV11-2 and TRBJ1-5; 7 nucleotides match TRBD1. The CDR3 covers 15 residues. The germline V gene has CDR1 SGHAT and CDR2 FQNNGV. After removal of 8 bases from V and 0 bases from J, the junction contained 7 bases not matched to a gene. The CDR3 nucleotides read TGTGCCAGCGGCAGACAGGGTCTTAGCAATCAGCCCCAGCATTTT. Protein product: CASGRQGLSNQPQHF.

This clonotype was seen at least ten times. The chain has TRBV11-2 and TRBJ2-7, with 7 positions matching TRBD2. CDR1 is SGHAT, CDR2 FQNNGV, per germline. The CDR3 runs to 16 residues. V was pared by 1 base and J by 0 bases, with 6 bases of the junction left unmatched. CDR3 amino acids: CASSLGPAGSSYEQYF. The DNA of the CDR3 is TGTGCCAGCAGCTTAGGCCCAGCGGGAAGCTCCTACGAGCAGTACTTC.

This clonotype was seen only a few times. The chain is built from TRBV6-1 and TRBJ2-5; D remains unclear. Germline V CDR1 and CDR2: MNHNS, SASEGT. Trimming shortened V by 6 bases and J by 6 bases, and 17 bases separated the two germline ends. This CDR3 comprises 14 residues. The CDR3 protein is CASSLQSPQKTQYF. CDR3 DNA sequence: TGTGCCAGCAGCCTCCAGAGTCCTCAAAAGACCCAGTACTTC.

This clonotype has more than one count but fewer than ten. The rearrangement uses TRBV6-5 and TRBJ1-5; perhaps TRBD1 as D (5 bases). This CDR3 spans 13 amino acids. The V gene lost 6 bases and the J gene lost 4 bases, with 10 bases spanning the gap. In germline, CDR1 is MNHEY, CDR2 SVGAGI. CDR3 DNA: TGTGCCAGCAGCCCGGGGGATAATCAGCCCCAGCATTTT. It is translated as CASSPGDNQPQHF.

The sample holds many counts of this clonotype. This could be a read error, since a much larger clone is one nucleotide away. J is TRBJ1-5 and V is TRBV28, with D unresolved. Germline values: CDR1 MDHEN, CDR2 SYDVKM. With 2 bases removed from V and 6 bases from J, the gap between germline ends came to 5 bases. The CDR3 has 12 residues. The CDR3 is CASSLNSQPQHF. CDR3 nucleotides: TGTGCCAGCAGTTTAAACAGTCAGCCCCAGCATTTT.

This clonotype was observed many times. This chain connects TRBV5-1 to TRBJ2-4; 16 bases fit TRBD2. This CDR3 is 17 amino acids long. Trimming removed 3 bases from V and 5 bases from J; junction bases left unmatched: 5. Germline V lookup: CDR1 SGHRS, CDR2 YFSETQ. The CDR3 DNA sequence: TGCGCCAGCAGCTCGGGACTAGCGGGGGGGCCCGAAAACATTCAGTACTTC. This sequence encodes CASSSGLAGGPENIQYF.

This clonotype was counted at least ten times. Here the CDR3 reads CASLPRNRVGYGYTF. As DNA, the CDR3 is TGTGCCAGCCTTCCACGGAACAGGGTCGGCTATGGCTACACCTTC. The J gene is TRBJ1-2, the V gene TRBV28, with D perhaps matching TRBD1 (6 bases). Trimming took 8 bases from V and 4 from J, leaving 20 bases between them. Germline-derived CDR1 and CDR2 are MDHEN and SYDVKM. CDR3 length: 15 residues.

The rearrangement uses TRBV6-1 and TRBJ2-7, with a weak D call TRBD1 (8 bases). CDR3 length: 14 amino acids. V was trimmed by 6 bases and J by 5 bases, leaving 17 bases between them. Per the germline V gene, CDR1 is MNHNS and CDR2 is SASEGT. CDR3 sequence: CASRPGQGGHEQYF. CDR3 nucleotides: TGTGCCAGCAGACCCGGACAGGGAGGGCACGAGCAGTACTTC.

At least ten counts were recorded for this clonotype. This sequence joins TRBV6-5 and TRBJ1-5, with TRBD1 matching 8 bases. The CDR3 covers 13 residues. Germline loops: CDR1 MNHEY, CDR2 SVGAGI. V lost 7 bases, J lost 7 bases, and 6 bases stayed unmatched. CDR3: CASTDRGGQPQHF. CDR3 in DNA: TGTGCCAGCACCGACAGGGGAGGCCAGCCCCAGCATTTT.

The sample holds many counts of this clonotype. CDR3 nucleotides: TGTGCCAGCAGTTACACGGACAGGGAATATCCCTATAGCAATCAGCCCCAGCATTTT. This translates into CASSYTDREYPYSNQPQHF. The genes are TRBV6-2 or TRBV6-3 and TRBJ1-5; TRBD1 matches 8 bases. Losses at the gene ends were 2 bases for V and 0 bases for J; bases not matched to a gene: 12. CDR3 length: 19 residues. Germline loops: CDR1 MNHEY, CDR2 SVGEGT.

The chain is built from TRBV20-1 and TRBJ2-5, with 9 bases aligning to TRBD2. The J segment lost 4 bases and the V segment lost 5 bases, leaving 11 bases of the junction unmatched. CDR1 is DFQATT and CDR2 is SNEGSKA in the germline V gene (reference sequence). This CDR3 region has 15 residues. The CDR3 nucleotides read TGCAGTGCTGGGGGAGTGGCGGGGGGGCTAGAGACCCAGTACTTC. It translates to CSAGGVAGGLETQYF.

This clonotype occurred many times. The chain carries TRBV20-1 and TRBJ2-7; tentatively, D is TRBD2 (6 bases). The CDR3 has 12 amino acids. Germline-derived CDR1 and CDR2 are DFQATT and SNEGSKA (reference sequence). V lost 5 bases, J lost 6 bases, and 14 bases lay in between. DNA for the CDR3: TGCAGTGCTCACCGGGAGAGGGGCGAGCAGTACTTC. This gives the protein CSAHRERGEQYF.

Many counts were recorded for this clonotype. The genes are TRBV6-1 and TRBJ1-2; no firm D call. CDR1 and CDR2 from the germline V gene are MNHNS and SASEGT. The V gene lost 5 bases and the J gene lost 2 bases, with 18 bases spanning the gap. The CDR3 sequence is 16 residues long. The chain's CDR3 is CASSPRWRGVNYGYTF. The DNA for the CDR3 is TGTGCCAGCAGTCCTAGGTGGCGGGGTGTCAACTATGGCTACACCTTC.

In this sample, this clonotype turned up many times. Given the absence of the conserved phenylalanine or tryptophan at the CDR3 end, a read error is likely. This chain links TRBV6-1 with TRBJ1-1; tentatively, D is TRBD1 (6 bases). The CDR3 length is 16 residues. Trimming removed 5 bases at V and 5 bases at J, with 21 bases between. Germline V gives CDR1 MNHNS, CDR2 SASEGT. CDR3 DNA sequence: TGTGCCAGCAGTCAACCCCCCCCGGGGGCAGGAACTGAAGCTTTCATT. As protein: CASSQPPPGAGTEAFI.

This chain connects TRBV6-2 or TRBV6-3 to TRBJ1-2, with a possible D match to TRBD1 (5 bases). The germline CDR1 and CDR2 sequences are MNHEY and SVGEGT. The V and J ends lost 6 bases and 8 bases respectively, with 31 bases between them. CDR3 length equals 18 residues. CDR3: CASRYGTDPQGEYGGYTF. For the CDR3, the DNA is TGTGCCAGCAGGTATGGGACCGATCCGCAAGGAGAATATGGCGGCTACACCTTC.

This clonotype was recorded at least ten times. The rearrangement joins TRBV5-1 to TRBJ1-2; D unresolved. V lost 0 bases and J 4 bases, leaving 16 bases between the germline ends. Per germline, CDR1 SGHRS and CDR2 YFSETQ. CDR3 length: 16 residues. CDR3 sequence (DNA): TGCGCCAGCAGCTTGGTTAGGCCCCGGACTAGCTATGGCTACACCTTC. This encodes CASSLVRPRTSYGYTF. The full variable domain, its missing parts supplied by reference TRBV5-1 and TRBJ1-2, is KAGVTQTPRYLIKTRGQQVTLSCSPISGHRSVSWYQQTPGQGLQFLFEYFSETQRNKGNFPGRFSGRQFSNSRSEMNVSTLELGDSALYLCASSLVRPRTSYGYTFGSGTRLTVV.

This clonotype was seen many times. The chain recombines TRBV6-2 or TRBV6-3 with TRBJ2-7; D perhaps matches TRBD2 (5 bases). This CDR3 region has 19 residues. Germline V CDR1 and CDR2: MNHEY, SVGEGT. Trimming took 2 bases from V and 5 from J, leaving 28 bases between them. The CDR3 region is CASSYPRASLSDLANEQYF. The CDR3 nucleotides are TGTGCCAGCAGTTACCCCCGGGCTAGCCTATCCGACCTCGCGAACGAGCAGTACTTC.

This clonotype has a count of ten or more. This sequence joins TRBV20-1 and TRBJ2-5; 7 bases are shared with TRBD2. Per the germline V gene, CDR1 is DFQATT and CDR2 is SNEGSKA (reference sequence). The V and J ends lost 5 bases and 4 bases, in that order; junction bases with no gene match: 13. The CDR3 has 15 residues. CDR3 sequence reads: CSAWDYPLGTETQYF. The CDR3 nucleotides are TGCAGTGCTTGGGACTATCCGTTAGGAACAGAGACCCAGTACTTC.

This clonotype was observed a few times. The V and J genes are TRBV28 and TRBJ2-7; 9 bases fit TRBD1. J lost 0 bases, V lost 11 bases, and 11 bases had no gene match. The germline gives CDR1 MDHEN, CDR2 SYDVKM. The CDR3 spans 15 residues. The CDR3 DNA follows: TGTGCCGCGTCCTCCGGGACAGGGCCCTCCTACGAGCAGTACTTC. Residues: CAASSGTGPSYEQYF. The entire variable domain, with the rest obtained from reference TRBV28 and TRBJ2-7, is as follows: DVKVTQSSRYLVKRTGEKVFLECVQDMDHENMFWYRQDPGLGLRLIYFSYDVKMKEKGDIPEGYSVSREKKERFSLILESASTNQTSMYLCAASSGTGPSYEQYFGPGTRLTVT.